What follows describes a single TCR beta chain. Antigen specificity is unknown. This entry belongs to a study of blood T cells in healthy people across ages. Study results and caveats: TCR beta diversity was tightly associated with the proportion of naive T cells.

Together with a sample-barcoded 5' primer, a J-beta primer mix was included in a second PCR lasting roughly 6 to 12 cycles. Each cDNA was tagged by a template-switch adaptor containing 12 random nucleotides. TCRdb itself ran the 5' RACE reads through MiXCR, one entry per CDR3 protein. The profile shows around 1,000,000 distinct CDR3 sequences, 35% to 45% of them singletons. The individuals who served as donors were healthy Caucasians living in Russia, aged about 6 to 100. Isolation yielded PBMCs, at least 7 million per sample, in every case. V lost 4 bases to trimming and J lost 2 bases, with 11 bases between them. CDR3 size: 14 residues. CDR1 and CDR2 (germline): ENHRY, SYGVKD.

The sequenced sample was blood. The sequence came from a man aged 18 to 29 in good health. The genes are TRBV10-3 and TRBJ1-2; D not resolved. The CDR3 sequence is CAISGTTLNYGYTF. For the CDR3, the DNA is TGTGCCATCAGTGGGACGACTTTAAACTATGGCTACACCTTC.